This TCR beta chain was captured by sequencing in a study of beta chain features in type 1 diabetes. Across the whole study: There was similarity between patients and healthy donors in age, gender and cell yields.

Study conclusions and caveats: Sampled from patients, naive, central memory and Treg TCRB repertoires appeared more similar than those sampled from healthy donors. Shortening that was moderate but significant affected the TCRB CDR3s of Type 1 diabetes patients in all four CD4+ subsets. In these data, an HLA type influence on TCRB rearrangement remained unresolved.

Investigators reverse transcribed all isolated RNA, so they sequenced expressed TCRB transcripts. TCRdb keeps only in-frame clones here, not all; method: immunoSEQ multiplex PCR. The sample shows a few hundred thousand clones, approximately 16% of them seen only once. Sorted populations all had greater than 95% purity. CDR3 length: 14 amino acids. V was shortened by 6 bases and J by 6 bases, with 17 bases between the two germline ends. Germline V lookup: CDR1 MDHEN, CDR2 SYDVKM. As to this clone: What it binds is not known.

The specimen sequenced was naive CD4+ T cells from blood. The sequence was collected from a man aged 25 to 40 with type 1 diabetes. V usage is TRBV28 and J usage is TRBJ1-1; weak D call: TRBD1 (5 bases). CDR3 nucleotide sequence: TGTGCCAGCAGGATGGACATCCCTGGCGCTGAAGCTTTCTTT. It codes for CASRMDIPGAEAFF. The full variable domain, with the rest looked up from reference TRBV28 and TRBJ1-1, is DVKVTQSSRYLVKRTGEKVFLECVQDMDHENMFWYRQDPGLGLRLIYFSYDVKMKEKGDIPEGYSVSREKKERFSLILESASTNQTSMYLCASRMDIPGAEAFFGQGTRLTVV.